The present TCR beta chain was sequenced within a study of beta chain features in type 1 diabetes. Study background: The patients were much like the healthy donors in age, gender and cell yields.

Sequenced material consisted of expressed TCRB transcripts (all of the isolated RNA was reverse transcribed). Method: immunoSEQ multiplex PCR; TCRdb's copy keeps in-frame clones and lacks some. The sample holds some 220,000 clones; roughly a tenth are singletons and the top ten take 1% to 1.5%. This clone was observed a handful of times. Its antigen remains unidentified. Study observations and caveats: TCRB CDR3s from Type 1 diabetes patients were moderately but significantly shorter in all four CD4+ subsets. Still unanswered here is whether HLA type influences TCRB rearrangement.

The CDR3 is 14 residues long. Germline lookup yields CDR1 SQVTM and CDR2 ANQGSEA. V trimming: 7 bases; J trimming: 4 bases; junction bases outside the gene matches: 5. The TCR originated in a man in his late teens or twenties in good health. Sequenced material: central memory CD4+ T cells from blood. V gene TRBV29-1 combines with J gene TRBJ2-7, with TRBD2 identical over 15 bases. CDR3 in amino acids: CSGRTSGREYEQYF. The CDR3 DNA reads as TGCAGCGGTAGGACTAGCGGGAGGGAGTACGAGCAGTACTTC.